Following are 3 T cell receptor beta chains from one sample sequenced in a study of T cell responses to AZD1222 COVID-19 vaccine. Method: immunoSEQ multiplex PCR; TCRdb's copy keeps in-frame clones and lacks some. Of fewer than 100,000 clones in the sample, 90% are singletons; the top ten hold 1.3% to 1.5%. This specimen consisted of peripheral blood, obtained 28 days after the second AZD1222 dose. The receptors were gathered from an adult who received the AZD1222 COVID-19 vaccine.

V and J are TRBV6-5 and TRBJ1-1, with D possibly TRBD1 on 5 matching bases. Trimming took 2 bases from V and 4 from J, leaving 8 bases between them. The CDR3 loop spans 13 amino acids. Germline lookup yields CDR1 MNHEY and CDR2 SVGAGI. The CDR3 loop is CASSYRGFTEAFF. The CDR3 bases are TGTGCCAGCAGTTACAGGGGATTCACTGAAGCTTTCTTT.

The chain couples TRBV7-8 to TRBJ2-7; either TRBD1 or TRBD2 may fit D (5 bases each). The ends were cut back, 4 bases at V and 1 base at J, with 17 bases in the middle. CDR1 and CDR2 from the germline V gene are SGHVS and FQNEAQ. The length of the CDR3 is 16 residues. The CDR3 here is CASSWAGTKGSYEQYF. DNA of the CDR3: TGTGCCAGCAGCTGGGCCGGGACCAAGGGTTCCTACGAGCAGTACTTC.

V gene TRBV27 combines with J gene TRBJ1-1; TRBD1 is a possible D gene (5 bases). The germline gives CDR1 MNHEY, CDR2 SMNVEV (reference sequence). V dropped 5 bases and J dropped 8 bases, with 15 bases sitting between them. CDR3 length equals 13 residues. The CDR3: CASSPLRGWEAFF. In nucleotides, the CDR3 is TGTGCCAGCAGTCCCTTGAGGGGATGGGAAGCTTTCTTT.